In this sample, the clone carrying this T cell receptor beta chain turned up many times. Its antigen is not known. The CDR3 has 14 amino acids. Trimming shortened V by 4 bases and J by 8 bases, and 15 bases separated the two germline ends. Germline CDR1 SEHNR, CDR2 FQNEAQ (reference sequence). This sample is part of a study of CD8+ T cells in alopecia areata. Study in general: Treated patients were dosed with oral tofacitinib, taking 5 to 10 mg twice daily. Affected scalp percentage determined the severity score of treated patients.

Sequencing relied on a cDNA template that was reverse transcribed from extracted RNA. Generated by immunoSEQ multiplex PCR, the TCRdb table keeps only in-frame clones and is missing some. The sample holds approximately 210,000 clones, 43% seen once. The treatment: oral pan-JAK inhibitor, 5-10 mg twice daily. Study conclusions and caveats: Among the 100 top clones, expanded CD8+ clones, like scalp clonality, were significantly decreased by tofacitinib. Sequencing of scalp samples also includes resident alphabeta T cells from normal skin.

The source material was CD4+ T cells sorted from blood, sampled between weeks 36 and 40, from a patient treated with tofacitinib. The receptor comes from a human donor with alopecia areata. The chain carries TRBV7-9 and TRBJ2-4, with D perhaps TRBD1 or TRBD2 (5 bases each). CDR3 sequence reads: CASSSRESGDIQYF. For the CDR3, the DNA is TGTGCCAGCAGCTCCAGGGAGTCCGGTGACATTCAGTACTTC.